The TCR beta chain under discussion was sequenced for a study of OX40 agonist ivuxolimab in advanced cancers. Looking at the study overall: The patients' treatment was ivuxolimab, an agonistic anti-OX40 (CD134) antibody. Subjects had a mean age of around 63 years, with a range of 23 to 79; almost 85% were male.

Only in-frame clones appear in the TCRdb table, and some are missing; sequencing was by immunoSEQ multiplex PCR. The sample has several thousand clones; approximately 71% are singletons. In germline, CDR1 is MNHEY, CDR2 SMNVEV (reference sequence). V was clipped by 5 bases and J by 3 bases, with 8 bases between them. The CDR3 spans 13 residues. Here the sequenced sample was CD4+ or CD8+ T cells sorted from blood, taken in a trial of the OX40 agonist ivuxolimab. The chain carries TRBV27 and TRBJ1-5; D gene uncertain. The clonotype comes from an adult with an advanced solid tumor such as melanoma, head and neck, liver or kidney cancer. CDR3 DNA sequence: TGTGCCAGCAGTGCGGGATACAATCAGCCCCAGCATTTT. Translation gives CASSAGYNQPQHF.